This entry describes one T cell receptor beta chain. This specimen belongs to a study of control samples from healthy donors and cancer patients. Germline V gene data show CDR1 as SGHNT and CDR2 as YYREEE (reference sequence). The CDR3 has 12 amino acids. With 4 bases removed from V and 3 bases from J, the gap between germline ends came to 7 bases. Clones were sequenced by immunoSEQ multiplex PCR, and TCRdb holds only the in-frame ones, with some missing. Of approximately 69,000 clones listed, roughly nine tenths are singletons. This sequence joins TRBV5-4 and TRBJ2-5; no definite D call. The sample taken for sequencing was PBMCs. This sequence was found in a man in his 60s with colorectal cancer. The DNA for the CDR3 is TGTGCCAGCAGCCTACCCGAAGAGACCCAGTACTTC. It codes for CASSLPEETQYF.